This T cell receptor (beta chain) comes out of a study of shared clonotypes between healthy human individuals. Sequencing was performed with immunoSEQ multiplex PCR; in TCRdb, only in-frame clones are kept and a portion is missing. The table shows about 2 million clones, with 95% occurring only once. Germline CDR1 and CDR2: SGHDT and YYEEEE. Trimming stripped 1 base from V and 0 bases from J, with 13 bases between. This CDR3 region has 16 residues. The sequence derives from a man younger than 30 in good health. Sequencing was carried out using naive CD4+ T cells sorted from blood. Subset indicated: CD45RA+ positively selected. J is TRBJ1-1 and V is TRBV5-6, with a possible D match to TRBD1 (5 bases). This CDR3 is CASSLRGAALNTEAFF. For the CDR3, the DNA is TGTGCCAGCAGCTTGAGAGGGGCGGCCTTGAACACTGAAGCTTTCTTT. The whole variable domain, filled in from reference TRBV5-6 and TRBJ1-1, reads DAGVTQSPTHLIKTRGQQVTLRCSPKSGHDTVSWYQQALGQGPQFIFQYYEEEERQRGNFPDRFSGHQFPNYSSELNVNALLLGDSALYLCASSLRGAALNTEAFFGQGTRLTVV.